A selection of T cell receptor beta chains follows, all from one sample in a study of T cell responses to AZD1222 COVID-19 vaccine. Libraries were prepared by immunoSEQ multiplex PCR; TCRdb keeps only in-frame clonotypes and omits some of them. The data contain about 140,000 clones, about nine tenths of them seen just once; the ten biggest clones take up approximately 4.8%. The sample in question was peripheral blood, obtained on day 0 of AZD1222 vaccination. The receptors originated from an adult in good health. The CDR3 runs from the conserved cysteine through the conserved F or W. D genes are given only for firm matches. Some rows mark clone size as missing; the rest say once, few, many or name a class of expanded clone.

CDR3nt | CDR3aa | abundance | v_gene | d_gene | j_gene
TGTGCCAGCAGCCAAGAACCGTGGACTGGGGGCCAGACCCAGTACTTC | CASSQEPWTGGQTQYF | - | TRBV3-1/TRBV3-2 | - | TRBJ2-5
TGTGCCAGCAGCCAAGTAGGGACAGAGGTTTACAATGAGCAGTTCTTC | CASSQVGTEVYNEQFF | - | TRBV4-2 | TRBD1 | TRBJ2-1
TGTGCCAGCAGTTACTCGAGCCCAGGGAACTACGAGCAGTACTTC | CASSYSSPGNYEQYF | few | TRBV6-2/TRBV6-3 | - | TRBJ2-7
TGTGCCAGCAGCTTAATAGACGGCAGAAGGGGACCCCAGCATTTT | CASSLIDGRRGPQHF | - | TRBV7-2 | - | TRBJ1-5
TGTGCCTGGAGTGCCCGACCCTGGGACAGGGGGAATCAGCCCCAGCATTTT | CAWSARPWDRGNQPQHF | - | TRBV30 | TRBD1 | TRBJ1-5
TGTGCCAGCAGCCAACGATACCAGGGAGGCTATGGCTACACCTTC | CASSQRYQGGYGYTF | once | TRBV3-1/TRBV3-2 | - | TRBJ1-2
TGTGCCAGCAGCCCCCAGCCTGAAAAACTGTTTTTT | CASSPQPEKLFF | - | TRBV7-9 | - | TRBJ1-4
TGTGCCAGCAGCCGTAGCATGAACACTGAAGCTTTCTTT | CASSRSMNTEAFF | - | TRBV14 | - | TRBJ1-1
TGTGCCAGCAGCCAAGATCTGGCGACAGGAGACTATAATTCACCCCTCCACTTT | CASSQDLATGDYNSPLHF | - | TRBV3-1/TRBV3-2 | - | TRBJ1-6
TGCGCCAGCAGCTTGGTGTCTTTGGGCTCACCCCTCCACTTT | CASSLVSLGSPLHF | - | TRBV5-1 | - | TRBJ1-6
TGTGCCAGCAGCCCTTTATTGCGGACAGATACGCAGTATTTT | CASSPLLRTDTQYF | - | TRBV2 | - | TRBJ2-3
TGTGCCAGCAGTGTCACCTACGAGCAGTACTTC | CASSVTYEQYF | - | TRBV12-3/TRBV12-4 | - | TRBJ2-7
TGTGCCAGCAGCCCGCTAGCGGGAAGGGACCGGGAGCAGTTCTTC | CASSPLAGRDREQFF | - | TRBV11-2 | TRBD2 | TRBJ2-1
TGTGCCAGCAGTTACAAAAGAGTGGGAAACACCATATATTTT | CASSYKRVGNTIYF | - | TRBV6-5 | - | TRBJ1-3
TGTGCCAGCAGTCTAGACCTTCCTCCTGTAGGTGGCTACACCTTC | CASSLDLPPVGGYTF | once | TRBV5-6 | - | TRBJ1-2
TGTGCCAGCAGTCTAGACAGGGTCGATGGCTACACCTTC | CASSLDRVDGYTF | - | TRBV6-5 | TRBD1 | TRBJ1-2
TGTGCCAGCAGCTTGGCGCTCGCCCGGAACTATGGCTACACCTTC | CASSLALARNYGYTF | - | TRBV5-5 | - | TRBJ1-2
TGTGCCAGCTCACAAAGGGAGGCAACTAATGAAAAACTGTTTTTT | CASSQREATNEKLFF | few | TRBV18 | - | TRBJ1-4
TGTGCCAGCAGCGGCCGGGATGGGGAGACCCAGTACTTC | CASSGRDGETQYF | - | TRBV5-4 | - | TRBJ2-5
TGCGCCAGCAGTCGTAGCGGGGGCAATGAGCAGTTCTTC | CASSRSGGNEQFF | - | TRBV10-1 | TRBD2 | TRBJ2-1
TGTGCCAGCAGCTTGGGGGCGAGGGTGAACTATGGCTACACCTTC | CASSLGARVNYGYTF | - | TRBV5-4 | - | TRBJ1-2
TGTGCCAGCAGCTTGCATACAGGGCCCAATTCACCCCTCCACTTT | CASSLHTGPNSPLHF | - | TRBV5-4 | - | TRBJ1-6
TGTGCCAGCAGCCCTTACTCGGGACTCACCGGGGAGCTGTTTTTT | CASSPYSGLTGELFF | - | TRBV7-2 | - | TRBJ2-2
TGTGCCAGTTCCCTGCCGCGGGGGGGGCTAGTGAGGGAGCTGTTTTTT | CASSLPRGGLVRELFF | - | TRBV19 | TRBD2 | TRBJ2-2
TGTGCCACCACCTGGACAGGGGGCGGAACTGAAGCTTTCTTT | CATTWTGGGTEAFF | - | TRBV19 | TRBD1 | TRBJ1-1
TGCGCCAGCAGCCAAAGAGGGCCGGCGTCAACCTACGAGCAGTACTTC | CASSQRGPASTYEQYF | - | TRBV4-1 | - | TRBJ2-7
TGTGCCAGCAGCGAAACCATGGACAGGACCGATCAGCCCCAGCATTTT | CASSETMDRTDQPQHF | - | TRBV5-8 | TRBD1 | TRBJ1-5
TGTGCTAGTGGTTTGTCTCCTGTGGAGCAGTACTTC | CASGLSPVEQYF | - | TRBV12-5 | - | TRBJ2-7
TGTGCCAGCAGCCCCCTAGGACTCAAGGGTGAAGCTTTCTTT | CASSPLGLKGEAFF | - | TRBV11-2 | - | TRBJ1-1
TGTGCCAGCAGCCTCTCACAGCTGTCCGCGCACTACGAGCAGTACTTC | CASSLSQLSAHYEQYF | - | TRBV2 | - | TRBJ2-7
TGCGCCAGCAGGCGGAGTTCTCTCGAGACCCAGTACTTC | CASRRSSLETQYF | - | TRBV5-1 | - | TRBJ2-5
TGTGCCAGCAGTTCTACCGGGGGTGCGGGCGAGCAGTACTTC | CASSSTGGAGEQYF | - | TRBV27 | - | TRBJ2-7
TGTGCCAGCAGTGAATCGGCGAGCCGGGAGACCCAGTACTTC | CASSESASRETQYF | - | TRBV6-1 | - | TRBJ2-5
TGTGTCAGCAGCTTCGGAAGATTTAGCAATCAGCCCCAGCATTTT | CVSSFGRFSNQPQHF | - | TRBV7-8 | - | TRBJ1-5
TGTGCCAGCCGAAGGCTCGGTTCGTTCTACGAGCAGTACTTC | CASRRLGSFYEQYF | - | TRBV28 | - | TRBJ2-7
TGTGCCAGCAGCTTAGGTCCCGGGACAGGGAATGGCTACACCTTC | CASSLGPGTGNGYTF | - | TRBV7-9 | TRBD1 | TRBJ1-2
TGTGCCAGCAGCTTAGTTGGGTTGAGGGCCCCAGATACGCAGTATTTT | CASSLVGLRAPDTQYF | few | TRBV7-6 | - | TRBJ2-3
TGCGCCAGCAGTGACGGCATGGCGGGAGTAATTTTCTACGAGCAGTACTTC | CASSDGMAGVIFYEQYF | - | TRBV10-2 | TRBD2 | TRBJ2-7
TGTGCCACCAGTGACTCCGGGACCCAGTACACGCAGTATTTT | CATSDSGTQYTQYF | - | TRBV24-1 | - | TRBJ2-3
TGCAGCCTAGGAACAGGGGCCGGCGGCTACACCTTC | CSLGTGAGGYTF | - | TRBV29-1 | TRBD1 | TRBJ1-2
TGTGCCAGCAGTTACGAGGGGCAGCCCCAGCATTTT | CASSYEGQPQHF | - | TRBV6-6 | - | TRBJ1-5
TGTGCCAGTAGTATGGGGACTAGTCCGGAGACCCAGTACTTC | CASSMGTSPETQYF | - | TRBV19 | TRBD2 | TRBJ2-5
TGTGCCAGCAGCACCGCAACGGACCTCGGACTAGCGGGGAACTACGAGCAGTACTTC | CASSTATDLGLAGNYEQYF | - | TRBV21-1 | - | TRBJ2-7
TGCAGTGCTAGTTTATATGAACATAGCACAGATACGCAGTATTTT | CSASLYEHSTDTQYF | - | TRBV20-1 | - | TRBJ2-3
TGTGCCAGTAGTATAGCTTACAGGGAGGGTACTGAAGCTTTCTTT | CASSIAYREGTEAFF | - | TRBV19 | - | TRBJ1-1
TGTGCCAGCAGAAAACCGGGACAGGGCAATGAAAAACTGTTTTTT | CASRKPGQGNEKLFF | - | TRBV6-5 | TRBD1 | TRBJ1-4